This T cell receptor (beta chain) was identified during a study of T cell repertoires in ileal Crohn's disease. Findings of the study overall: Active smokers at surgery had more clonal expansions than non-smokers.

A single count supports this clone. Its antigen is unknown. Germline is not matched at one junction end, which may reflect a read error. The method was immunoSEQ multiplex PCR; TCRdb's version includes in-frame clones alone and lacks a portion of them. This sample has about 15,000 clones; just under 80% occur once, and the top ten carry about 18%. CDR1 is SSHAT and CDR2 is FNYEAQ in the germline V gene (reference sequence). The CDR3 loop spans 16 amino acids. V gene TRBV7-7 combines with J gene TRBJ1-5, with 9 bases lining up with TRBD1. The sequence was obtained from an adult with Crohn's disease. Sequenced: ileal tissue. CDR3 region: CASSGKTGGSNQPQHF. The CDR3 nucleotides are TGTGCTAGCAGCGGAAAAACAGGGGGCTCGAATCAGCCCCAGCATTTT.